The present T cell receptor (beta chain) was sequenced within a study of blood T cell repertoires in COVID-19. Background on the study: PBMCs, B-cell-depleted T cells, or T cells provided the cDNA or gDNA that made up the material.

Here immunoSEQ multiplex PCR was the method, and the copy in TCRdb shows in-frame clones only, minus some. The table records 48,000 or so clones, over 75% of them present only once. The CDR3 totals 15 residues. Germline V gene data show CDR1 as LNHDA and CDR2 as SQIVND (reference sequence). Trimming removed 1 base at V and 4 bases at J, with 13 bases between. This clone has a single count. The chain carries TRBV19 and TRBJ1-1; weak D call: TRBD1 (5 bases). Sequencing used peripheral blood. The clonotype was recovered from an elderly woman with COVID-19, enrolled during active disease. The DNA for the CDR3 is TGTGCCAGTAGTATAGCGGCAGGGAGGGGCACTGAAGCTTTCTTT. It is translated as CASSIAAGRGTEAFF.